Each of the 30 T cell receptor beta chains below was sequenced from the same sample in a study of shared clonotypes between healthy human individuals. The repertoire was sequenced with immunoSEQ multiplex PCR; TCRdb's copy has only in-frame clones and lacks some. The sample yields over a million clones, 95% to 97% seen once. Sequenced input: naive CD4+ T cells sorted from blood. Sample subset: CD45RA+ positively selected. All receptors come from a young man in good health.

This clone occurred once. V and J are TRBV5-1 and TRBJ2-5; D call uncertain. The germline gives CDR1 SGHRS, CDR2 YFSETQ. V lost 4 bases and J 4 bases, leaving 11 bases between the germline ends. The CDR3 is 13 residues long. The CDR3 here is CASSPGPGETQYF. CDR3 DNA sequence: TGCGCCAGCAGCCCCGGCCCGGGAGAGACCCAGTACTTC. Based on the CDR3 plus reference TRBV5-1 and TRBJ2-5, the full variable domain is KAGVTQTPRYLIKTRGQQVTLSCSPISGHRSVSWYQQTPGQGLQFLFEYFSETQRNKGNFPGRFSGRQFSNSRSEMNVSTLELGDSALYLCASSPGPGETQYFGPGTRLLVL.

The CDR3 reads CASSPTLGMENYF. The CDR3 region has the DNA TGTGCCAGCAGCCCAACATTGGGGATGGAAAACTACTTC. The chain joins TRBV11-1 to TRBJ2-5; no definite D call. V lost 5 bases and J lost 14, with 21 bases in between. Germline assignment: CDR1 SGHAT and CDR2 FQDESV (reference sequence). The CDR3 is 13 residues long.

The V and J genes are TRBV2 and TRBJ2-4; D is perhaps TRBD2 (5 bases). Germline assignment: CDR1 SNHLY and CDR2 FYNNEI. V was cut by 6 bases and J by 0 bases, with 12 bases left in between. There are 15 residues in the CDR3. CDR3 in DNA: TGTGCCAGCAGGGAGGAGACCCTAGCCAAAAACATTCAGTACTTC. Translated, it gives CASREETLAKNIQYF.

As concerns this clone: Sequence at one end of the junction differs from germline and may be a read error. This sequence joins TRBV6-1 and TRBJ2-5; 13 nucleotides match TRBD2. In germline, CDR1 is MNHNS, CDR2 SASEGT. The length of the CDR3 is 18 residues. CDR3 protein: CASSEGLAGETYQETQYF. Here the CDR3 DNA reads TGTGCCAGCAGCGAAGGACTAGCGGGAGAGACGTACCAAGAGACCCAGTACTTC.

The rearrangement uses TRBV28 and TRBJ2-2; D is ambiguous. Looked up from germline, CDR1 is MDHEN and CDR2 is SYDVKM. CDR3 size: 15 residues. V gave up 7 bases and J gave up 6 bases, with 18 bases separating them. As DNA, the CDR3 is TGTGCCAGCACTCGGGCCCGGGCCCCCCCCGGGGAGCTGTTTTTT. Its protein product is CASTRARAPPGELFF. Complete variable domain (other parts from reference TRBV28 and TRBJ2-2): DVKVTQSSRYLVKRTGEKVFLECVQDMDHENMFWYRQDPGLGLRLIYFSYDVKMKEKGDIPEGYSVSREKKERFSLILESASTNQTSMYLCASTRARAPPGELFFGEGSRLTVL.

J is TRBJ1-2 and V is TRBV28; D perhaps matches TRBD1 (5 bases). Trimming took off 2 bases at V and 0 bases at J, with 19 bases between the two ends. CDR1 and CDR2 (germline): MDHEN, SYDVKM. The CDR3 sequence is 18 residues long. The CDR3 sequence is CASSLGKGTFNPNYGYTF. The CDR3 nucleotides are TGTGCCAGCAGTTTAGGAAAAGGGACGTTCAATCCTAACTATGGCTACACCTTC.

The chain is built from TRBV9 and TRBJ2-1; 9 bases are a match to TRBD1. V shed 7 bases and J 5 bases; nucleotides not matched to a gene: 7. The CDR3 contains 14 residues. From germline, CDR1 is SGDLS and CDR2 YYNGEE. The CDR3 sequence is CASQPRDRDNEQFF. CDR3 bases: TGTGCCAGCCAACCGAGGGACAGGGACAATGAGCAGTTCTTC.

The chain joins TRBV7-2 to TRBJ2-1, with 9 bases lining up with TRBD2. Germline CDR1 SGHTA, CDR2 FQGNSA. This CDR3 region has 15 residues. Germline trimming cut 10 bases from V and 7 bases from J; bases unmatched to any gene: 14. The CDR3 DNA is TGTGCCACCGGGGGGGAGACTAGCGGCCCGAATGAGCAGTTCTTC. Protein product: CATGGETSGPNEQFF.

This clone was recorded once. The chain has TRBV5-1 and TRBJ2-1; 8 nucleotides agree with TRBD2. CDR3 length: 14 amino acids. Germline values: CDR1 SGHRS, CDR2 YFSETQ. V lost 6 bases to trimming and J lost 8 bases; unmatched junction nucleotides: 10. The CDR3 DNA follows: TGCGCCAGCAACCCGGCGGGGGGAAGGGATGAGCAGTTCTTC. Translation: CASNPAGGRDEQFF.

The V call is TRBV29-1, the J call TRBJ2-5, with TRBD1 identical over 7 bases. This CDR3 is built from 13 residues. J was trimmed by 7 bases and V by 6 bases; bases with no gene match: 11. Per the germline V gene, CDR1 is SQVTM and CDR2 is ANQGSEA. CDR3 nucleotide sequence: TGCAGCGTCGAAACCGACAGGGACGGGACCCAGTACTTC. This sequence encodes CSVETDRDGTQYF. The full variable domain, in which reference TRBV29-1 and TRBJ2-5 provide the parts outside the CDR3, is SAVISQKPSRDICQRGTSLTIQCQVDSQVTMMFWYRQQPGQSLTLIATANQGSEATYESGFVIDKFPISRPNLTFSTLTVSNMSPEDSSIYLCSVETDRDGTQYFGPGTRLLVL.

In DNA, the CDR3 is TGTGCCAGCAGCCAAGATTGGAGAGGGGGGACCGGGGAGCTGTTTTTT. It translates to CASSQDWRGGTGELFF. V gene TRBV14 combines with J gene TRBJ2-2; TRBD1 or TRBD2 may be the D gene (6 bases each). Deletions cut 0 bases from V and 5 bases from J, with 13 bases between. Germline-derived CDR1 and CDR2 are SGHDN and FVKESK. This CDR3 spans 16 amino acids.

V gene TRBV5-1 combines with J gene TRBJ1-2; no definite D call. Trimming took off 0 bases at V and 2 bases at J, with 8 bases between the two ends. Germline assignment: CDR1 SGHRS and CDR2 YFSETQ. This CDR3 contains 14 residues. CDR3 nucleotide sequence: TGCGCCAGCAGCTTGGACCTGGACAACTATGGCTACACCTTC. This sequence encodes CASSLDLDNYGYTF.

This clone showed up just once. One end of the junction varies from germline; a read error may be responsible. In the same sample, other DNA sequences code for this CDR3. The V and J genes are TRBV6-5 and TRBJ2-5; tentatively, D is TRBD2 (6 bases). In germline, CDR1 is MNHEY, CDR2 SVGAGI. The CDR3 is made up of 13 amino acids. CDR3 sequence: CASSYSGEETQYF. CDR3 coding DNA: TGTGCCAGCAGTTACTCAGGGGAGGAGACCCAATACTTC.

In the case of this clone: Other DNA sequences from this sample encode an identical CDR3 as well. The rearrangement uses TRBV9 and TRBJ2-7; D is uncertain. Germline CDR1 is SGDLS and CDR2 is YYNGEE. Deletions cut 0 bases from V and 0 bases from J, with 7 bases between. This CDR3 spans 14 amino acids. CDR3 sequence (DNA): TGTGCCAGCAGCGTAGACCCAGGCTCCTACGAGCAGTACTTC. Residues: CASSVDPGSYEQYF.

This clone appeared a few times. The rearrangement joins TRBV15 to TRBJ2-1, with 7 bases aligning to TRBD1. V trimming: 1 base; J trimming: 8 bases; junction bases outside the gene matches: 2. CDR3 length: 13 residues. The germline gives CDR1 LNHNV, CDR2 YYDKDF (reference sequence). CDR3 residues: CATSRGQGYEQFF. CDR3 bases: TGTGCCACCAGCAGAGGACAGGGCTATGAGCAGTTCTTC.

V usage is TRBV5-4 and J usage is TRBJ2-7, with D uncertain. The CDR3 extends over 12 amino acids. Trimming took off 1 base at V and 3 bases at J, with 5 bases between the two ends. Germline-derived CDR1 and CDR2 are SGHNT and YYREEE (reference sequence). The CDR3 DNA reads TGTGCCAGCAGCTTGATATTCTACGAGCAGTACTTC. Protein: CASSLIFYEQYF.

In this sample, this clone turned up once. This chain joins TRBV11-2 and TRBJ2-1; D is undetermined. CDR3 length: 15 residues. From germline, CDR1 is SGHAT and CDR2 FQNNGV. Trimming took 6 bases from V and 0 from J, leaving 12 bases between them. Here the CDR3 reads CASRSLQSSYNEQFF. DNA of the CDR3: TGTGCCAGCAGAAGCCTACAGAGCTCCTACAATGAGCAGTTCTTC.

This sequence joins TRBV5-1 and TRBJ2-3, with D maybe TRBD2 (5 bases). The CDR3 covers 14 residues. V was cut by 0 bases and J by 6 bases, with 11 bases left in between. Germline-derived CDR1 and CDR2 are SGHRS and YFSETQ. In DNA, the CDR3 is TGCGCCAGCAGCTTGGCCCGGGGTGGGGATACGCAGTATTTT. Amino acids: CASSLARGGDTQYF.

V gene TRBV4-3 combines with J gene TRBJ2-1; D may be TRBD2 (6 bases). Germline V gives CDR1 LGHNA, CDR2 YSLEER. With 0 bases removed from V and 7 bases from J, the gap between germline ends came to 13 bases. The CDR3 is 15 residues long. The CDR3 protein is CASSQDVGTQNEQFF. The CDR3 DNA sequence: TGCGCCAGCAGCCAAGATGTGGGGACTCAGAATGAGCAGTTCTTC.

In this sample, this clone turned up a few times. The chain is built from TRBV28 and TRBJ1-2; D might be TRBD1 (5 bases). The CDR3 loop spans 14 amino acids. CDR1 is MDHEN and CDR2 is SYDVKM in the germline V gene. Between the trimmed V and J ends, which lost 3 bases and 2 bases, there was a span of 10 bases. CDR3 amino acids: CASSFQGRNYGYTF. DNA for the CDR3: TGTGCCAGCAGTTTTCAGGGCCGGAACTATGGCTACACCTTC.

This clone has only one observation. The chain has TRBV4-1 and TRBJ2-3, with 10 bases fitting TRBD2. The CDR3 has 17 amino acids. J gave up 4 bases and V 0 bases, and 7 bases lay outside the gene matches. The V gene's germline CDR1 is MGHRA and CDR2 YSYEKL. This CDR3 reads CASSQDLVAGGADTQYF. The CDR3 bases are TGCGCCAGCAGCCAAGATCTCGTAGCGGGAGGTGCAGATACGCAGTATTTT.

CDR3 region: CASSKGTENTEAFF. DNA of the CDR3: TGTGCCAGCAGCAAAGGGACAGAGAACACTGAAGCTTTCTTT. The V gene is TRBV11-2, the J gene TRBJ1-1; 7 bases are a match to TRBD1. V lost 5 bases and J lost 1; bases outside the gene matches: 4. Per germline, CDR1 SGHAT and CDR2 FQNNGV. The CDR3 consists of 14 residues. The full variable domain, in which reference TRBV11-2 and TRBJ1-1 provide the parts outside the CDR3, is EAGVAQSPRYKIIEKRQSVAFWCNPISGHATLYWYQQILGQGPKLLIQFQNNGVVDDSQLPKDRFSAERLKGVDSTLKIQPAKLEDSAVYLCASSKGTENTEAFFGQGTRLTVV.

This chain connects TRBV6-1 to TRBJ2-7, with D perhaps matching TRBD1 or TRBD2 (5 bases each). The CDR3 has 14 residues. Trimming stripped 7 bases from V and 0 bases from J, with 13 bases between. The germline gives CDR1 MNHNS, CDR2 SASEGT. Here the CDR3 DNA reads TGTGCCAGCATACCCGGGACGGTCTCCTACGAGCAGTACTTC. Translated, it gives CASIPGTVSYEQYF.

Only one count was recorded for this clone. The chain uses TRBV11-2 and TRBJ2-7, with 7 bases matching TRBD1. J was trimmed by 3 bases and V by 6 bases; bases with no gene match: 5. CDR1 is SGHAT and CDR2 is FQNNGV in the germline V gene. The CDR3 extends over 13 amino acids. DNA for the CDR3: TGTGCCAGCAGACCAACAGGGGTCTACGAGCAGTACTTC. As protein: CASRPTGVYEQYF. Full variable domain (outside the CDR3, taken from reference TRBV11-2 and TRBJ2-7): EAGVAQSPRYKIIEKRQSVAFWCNPISGHATLYWYQQILGQGPKLLIQFQNNGVVDDSQLPKDRFSAERLKGVDSTLKIQPAKLEDSAVYLCASRPTGVYEQYFGPGTRLTVT.

This chain links TRBV5-6 with TRBJ2-1; the match to TRBD2 covers 11 bases. Germline-derived CDR1 and CDR2 are SGHDT and YYEEEE. V was clipped by 0 bases and J by 3 bases; unmatched bases: 8. The CDR3 runs 18 residues. The CDR3 loop reads CASSLVTSGERFYNEQFF. For the CDR3, the DNA is TGTGCCAGCAGCTTGGTGACTAGCGGGGAGCGATTCTACAATGAGCAGTTCTTC.

The chain is built from TRBV7-8 and TRBJ1-5; D is possibly TRBD1 (5 bases). Per germline, CDR1 SGHVS and CDR2 FQNEAQ. This CDR3 is built from 14 residues. Trimming removed 6 bases at V and 3 bases at J, with 12 bases between. CDR3 residues: CASRPEGTNQPQHF. Here the CDR3 DNA reads TGTGCCAGCAGGCCGGAGGGGACCAATCAGCCCCAGCATTTT.

The chain links TRBV29-1 to TRBJ2-7, with D possibly matching TRBD2 (6 bases). This CDR3 comprises 14 residues. Germline V gene sequence: CDR1 SQVTM, CDR2 ANQGSEA. V was pared by 4 bases and J by 0 bases, with 13 bases between. CDR3 sequence (DNA): TGCAGCGTTGTGGACGGGAGCGACTCCTACGAGCAGTACTTC. Its protein product is CSVVDGSDSYEQYF.

For this clone: The sample carries other DNA sequences with the same CDR3. V usage is TRBV5-5 and J usage is TRBJ2-3; D gene uncertain. The germline gives CDR1 SGHKS, CDR2 YYEKEE (reference sequence). CDR3 length equals 12 residues. V dropped 2 bases and J dropped 3 bases, with 4 bases sitting between them. The CDR3 region is CASSLVTDTQYF. The CDR3 nucleotides are TGTGCCAGCAGCTTAGTTACAGATACGCAGTATTTT. The complete variable domain, with remaining parts taken from reference TRBV5-5 and TRBJ2-3, reads DAGVTQSPTHLIKTRGQQVTLRCSPISGHKSVSWYQQVLGQGPQFIFQYYEKEERGRGNFPDRFSARQFPNYSSELNVNALLLGDSALYLCASSLVTDTQYFGPGTRLTVL.

The chain employs TRBV28 and TRBJ2-7; 7 positions agree with TRBD2. This CDR3 is 15 amino acids long. From germline, CDR1 is MDHEN and CDR2 SYDVKM. V shed 3 bases, J shed 2 bases, and the junction held 7 bases outside the gene matches. The CDR3 loop is CASSFGGGYPYEQYF. The CDR3 DNA sequence: TGTGCCAGCAGTTTCGGGGGAGGGTATCCCTACGAGCAGTACTTC.

DNA for the CDR3: TGTGCCAGCAGGCCGGGGGCTAGCGGGACCTTAAGCTCCTACAATGAGCAGTTCTTC. Its translation is CASRPGASGTLSSYNEQFF. The gene calls are TRBV9 and TRBJ2-1; 9 bases fit TRBD2. The CDR3 sequence is 19 residues long. The ends lost 5 bases at V and 0 bases at J; junction bases unmatched: 15. Germline V gene lookup returns CDR1 SGDLS and CDR2 YYNGEE.